This TCR beta chain stems from a study of metastatic and nonmetastatic thyroid tumors. Per the study methods: A classifier for distant metastasis in papillary thyroid cancer was constructed using CDR3 differences observed across clinicopathological groups. TCRdb recomputed clones from the PCR reads via MiXCR. The V and J calls were determined by TCRdb, not by the authors. The sample lists about 4,300 clones; about 31% were seen once. No treatment had been given to any patient before thyroid surgery. Sample share makes this clone medium-sized. Sequenced material: adjacent normal tissue. The clonotype comes from a female donor with papillary thyroid cancer or a benign thyroid nodule (not recorded which). Some clones in this sample may be carry-over from other donors' samples.

The CDR3 sequence: CASSLPGQETQYF. The CDR3 nucleotides read TGTGCCAGCAGTTTACCGGGCCAGGAGACCCAGTACTTC. V is TRBV12-3 or TRBV12-4 and J is TRBJ2-5; D unresolved. Deletions cut 2 bases from V and 5 bases from J, with 9 bases between. The CDR3 spans 13 residues.